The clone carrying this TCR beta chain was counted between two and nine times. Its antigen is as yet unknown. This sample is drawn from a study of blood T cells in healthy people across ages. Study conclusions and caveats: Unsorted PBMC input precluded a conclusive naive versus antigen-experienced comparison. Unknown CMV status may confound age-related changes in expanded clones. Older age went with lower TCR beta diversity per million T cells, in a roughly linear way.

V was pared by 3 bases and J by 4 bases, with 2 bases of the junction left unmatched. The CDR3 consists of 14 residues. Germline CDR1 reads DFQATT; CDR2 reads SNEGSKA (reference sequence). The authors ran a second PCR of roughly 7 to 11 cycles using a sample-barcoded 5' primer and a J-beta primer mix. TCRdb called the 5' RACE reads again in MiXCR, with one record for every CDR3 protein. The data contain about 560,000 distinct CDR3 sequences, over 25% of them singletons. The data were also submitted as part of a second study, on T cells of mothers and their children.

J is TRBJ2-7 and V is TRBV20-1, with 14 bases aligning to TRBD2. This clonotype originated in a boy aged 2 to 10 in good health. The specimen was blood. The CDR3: CSASGTSGRYEQYF. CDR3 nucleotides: TGCAGTGCTAGTGGGACTAGCGGGAGATACGAGCAGTACTTC.